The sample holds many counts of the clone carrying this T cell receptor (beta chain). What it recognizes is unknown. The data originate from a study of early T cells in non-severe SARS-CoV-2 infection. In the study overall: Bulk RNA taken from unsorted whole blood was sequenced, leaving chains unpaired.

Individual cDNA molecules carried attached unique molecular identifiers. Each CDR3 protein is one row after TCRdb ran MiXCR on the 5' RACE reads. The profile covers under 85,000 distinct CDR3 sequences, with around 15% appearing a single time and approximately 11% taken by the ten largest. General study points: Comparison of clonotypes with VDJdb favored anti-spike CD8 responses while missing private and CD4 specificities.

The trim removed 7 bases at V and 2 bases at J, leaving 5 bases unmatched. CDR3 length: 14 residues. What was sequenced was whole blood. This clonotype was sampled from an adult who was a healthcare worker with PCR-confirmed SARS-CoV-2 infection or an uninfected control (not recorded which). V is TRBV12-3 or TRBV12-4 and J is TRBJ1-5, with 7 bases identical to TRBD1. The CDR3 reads CASTPGTGNQPQHF. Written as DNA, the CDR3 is TGTGCCAGCACCCCTGGGACAGGCAATCAGCCCCAGCATTTT.